The next 20 T cell receptor beta chains were all read from a single sample in a study of blood T cell repertoires in COVID-19. The repertoire was sequenced with immunoSEQ multiplex PCR; TCRdb's copy has only in-frame clones and lacks some. The sample shows 300,000 to 350,000 clones, about 90% of them seen only once. The sample was peripheral blood. Receptors originate from a woman aged 25 to 39 with COVID-19, enrolled during active disease.

J is TRBJ2-5 and V is TRBV7-9; TRBD1 aligns across 9 bases. Germline-derived CDR1 and CDR2 are SEHNR and FQNEAQ (reference sequence). Trimming took 7 bases from V and 4 from J; bases not matched to a gene: 10. The CDR3 runs 15 residues. This CDR3 reads CASTPGDRDLETQYF. In DNA form, the CDR3 reads TGTGCCAGCACCCCCGGGGACAGGGATTTAGAGACCCAGTACTTC.

This chain links TRBV6-5 with TRBJ2-7; D possibly corresponds to TRBD2 (5 bases). The germline V and J ends were trimmed by 6 bases and 3 bases, with 12 bases remaining between them. There are 13 residues in the CDR3. Germline values: CDR1 MNHEY, CDR2 SVGAGI. CDR3 DNA sequence: TGTGCCAGCAGGTCTCCCGGGGACTACGAGCAGTACTTC. It specifies CASRSPGDYEQYF.

The rearrangement joins TRBV27 to TRBJ2-7; 8 bases match TRBD2. This CDR3 is built from 15 residues. The germline gives CDR1 MNHEY, CDR2 SMNVEV (reference sequence). V was clipped by 5 bases and J by 3 bases; unmatched bases: 9. In DNA form, the CDR3 reads TGTGCCAGCAGTACTATTCGCGGGAGGAACTACGAGCAGTACTTC. Translated: CASSTIRGRNYEQYF.

The V call is TRBV19, the J call TRBJ1-5; 9 positions match TRBD1. The J segment lost 7 bases and the V segment lost 6 bases, leaving 4 bases of the junction unmatched. The CDR3 runs 13 residues. From germline, CDR1 is LNHDA and CDR2 SQIVND (reference sequence). In DNA form, the CDR3 reads TGTGCCAGTAGACAGGGGGCTGTACAGCCCCAGCATTTT. It translates to CASRQGAVQPQHF.

CDR3 DNA sequence: TGCGCCAGCAGCTTAAGAGGAGGCTACACCTTC. Its protein product is CASSLRGGYTF. The chain links TRBV5-1 to TRBJ1-2; D is uncertain. The length of the CDR3 is 11 residues. The germline V and J ends were trimmed by 2 bases and 8 bases, with 7 bases remaining between them. Per germline, CDR1 SGHRS and CDR2 YFSETQ.

The table lists this clone with a count of one. The rearrangement links TRBV5-4 to TRBJ1-6; 9 bases are a match to TRBD1. V gave up 0 bases and J gave up 7 bases; unmatched junction bases: 5. Germline assignment: CDR1 SGHNT and CDR2 YYREEE (reference sequence). The CDR3 has 16 amino acids. CDR3 coding DNA: TGTGCCAGCAGCTTGGGTCCCGGGACAGGGAATTCACCCCTCCACTTT. Protein product: CASSLGPGTGNSPLHF.

This clone is a singleton in its sample. This sequence joins TRBV4-2 and TRBJ2-1; 12 bases align to TRBD2. The CDR3 length is 16 residues. The V segment lost 5 bases and the J segment 5 bases; nucleotides outside the gene matches: 7. Germline V gives CDR1 LGHNA, CDR2 YNFKEQ. The CDR3 DNA reads as TGTGCCAGCAGCTCCCGACTAGCGGGAGATCACAATGAGCAGTTCTTC. Its protein product is CASSSRLAGDHNEQFF.

The chain links TRBV19 to TRBJ2-1; 11 nucleotides match TRBD2. Losses at the gene ends were 4 bases for V and 6 bases for J; bases not matched to a gene: 5. CDR1 and CDR2 (germline): LNHDA, SQIVND (reference sequence). There are 15 residues in the CDR3. CDR3 in amino acids: CASSTTSGSFNEQFF. DNA of the CDR3: TGTGCCAGTAGTACAACTAGCGGGAGTTTCAATGAGCAGTTCTTC.

This chain uses TRBV6-5 with TRBJ1-5; 9 bases are a match to TRBD1. After removal of 4 bases from V and 3 bases from J, the junction contained 4 bases not matched to a gene. Germline CDR1 MNHEY, CDR2 SVGAGI. The CDR3 runs to 15 residues. The CDR3 region has the DNA TGTGCCAGCAGTTTGGACAGGGGCCCCAATCAGCCCCAGCATTTT. Its protein is CASSLDRGPNQPQHF.

This clone was seen only once. The V call is TRBV4-2, the J call TRBJ2-1; TRBD1 is a possible D gene (5 bases). Trimming removed 2 bases at V and 8 bases at J, with 10 bases between. This CDR3 is 13 amino acids long. Germline CDR1 is LGHNA and CDR2 is YNFKEQ. The DNA for the CDR3 is TGTGCCAGCAGCCAATTGACAGTCGATGAGCAGTTCTTC. It codes for CASSQLTVDEQFF.

J is TRBJ1-2 and V is TRBV7-2; D perhaps matches TRBD1 (6 bases). CDR3 length: 15 amino acids. CDR1 SGHTA and CDR2 FQGNSA come from the germline V gene. Trimming removed 8 bases from V and 4 bases from J, with 20 bases in between. CDR3 protein: CASGEAGGGGYGYTF. CDR3 DNA sequence: TGTGCCAGCGGGGAAGCGGGGGGAGGGGGCTATGGCTACACCTTC. The full variable domain, completed using reference TRBV7-2 and TRBJ1-2, is GAGVSQSPSNKVTEKGKDVELRCDPISGHTALYWYRQSLGQGLEFLIYFQGNSAPDKSGLPSDRFSAERTGGSVSTLTIQRTQQEDSAVYLCASGEAGGGGYGYTFGSGTRLTVV.

The chain uses TRBV5-1 and TRBJ1-1; D remains ambiguous. This CDR3 comprises 14 residues. Germline V gene lookup returns CDR1 SGHRS and CDR2 YFSETQ. The V end lost 0 bases, the J end lost 2 bases, and 8 bases lay between the germline ends. CDR3 DNA sequence: TGCGCCAGCAGCTTGGATGGCACAAACACTGAAGCTTTCTTT. This codes for CASSLDGTNTEAFF.

The V call is TRBV2, the J call TRBJ2-5, with 7 bases that match TRBD2. The germline V gene has CDR1 SNHLY and CDR2 FYNNEI. This CDR3 has 15 amino acids. With 6 bases clipped from V and 2 bases from J, the junction kept 9 bases outside the gene matches. The CDR3 is CASSHPRRGQETQYF. The CDR3 DNA reads TGTGCCAGCAGCCACCCTCGGCGGGGGCAAGAGACCCAGTACTTC.

This chain joins TRBV27 and TRBJ1-2; D is undetermined. The CDR3 is 16 residues long. Between the trimmed V and J ends, which lost 2 bases and 0 bases, there was a span of 13 bases. Germline assignment: CDR1 MNHEY and CDR2 SMNVEV (reference sequence). The CDR3 DNA follows: TGTGCCAGCAGTTTAAGGAGGGCAGTTCCTAACTATGGCTACACCTTC. It specifies CASSLRRAVPNYGYTF.

The rearrangement joins TRBV4-2 to TRBJ1-4; D call uncertain. Germline CDR1 is LGHNA and CDR2 is YNFKEQ. Trimming shortened V by 6 bases and J by 6 bases, and 20 bases separated the two germline ends. The CDR3 consists of 16 residues. As DNA, the CDR3 is TGTGCCAGCAGTTTATTCGGCGGGGAAAGGGATGAAAAACTGTTTTTT. This sequence encodes CASSLFGGERDEKLFF.

The chain uses TRBV29-1 and TRBJ2-7; tentative D call: TRBD1 (6 bases). The ends were cut back, 2 bases at V and 9 bases at J, with 11 bases in the middle. Germline CDR1 reads SQVTM; CDR2 reads ANQGSEA. There are 11 residues in the CDR3. The CDR3 region has the DNA TGCAGCGTTGAATTAGAACAGGGGCAGTACTTC. Translating gives CSVELEQGQYF.

V usage is TRBV2 and J usage is TRBJ2-1; TRBD2 agrees at 11 bases. Trimming removed 3 bases from V and 0 bases from J; junction bases left unmatched: 1. The length of the CDR3 is 16 residues. Germline assignment: CDR1 SNHLY and CDR2 FYNNEI. CDR3 nucleotide sequence: TGTGCCAGCAGTGACACTAGCGGGAGCTCCTACAATGAGCAGTTCTTC. Protein product: CASSDTSGSSYNEQFF.

This chain joins TRBV30 and TRBJ1-2, with a weak D call TRBD1 (6 bases). The CDR3 extends over 16 amino acids. Germline V CDR1 and CDR2: GTSNPN, SVGIG (reference sequence). Deletions cut 0 bases from V and 9 bases from J, with 23 bases between. The CDR3 here is CAWSVVGGRFGVSYTF. Here the CDR3 DNA reads TGTGCCTGGAGTGTAGTAGGGGGACGCTTCGGAGTGAGCTACACCTTC.

J is TRBJ1-1 and V is TRBV3-1 (or the pseudogene TRBV3-2); D gene unclear. Germline V CDR1 and CDR2: LGHDT, YNNKEL (reference sequence). The CDR3 contains 15 residues. V dropped 1 base and J dropped 4 bases, with 13 bases sitting between them. The CDR3 DNA reads TGTGCCAGCAGCCAAGTGTTTGGTGGGAGCACTGAAGCTTTCTTT. Its protein is CASSQVFGGSTEAFF.

This clone was picked up a small number of times. V usage is TRBV29-1 and J usage is TRBJ2-3; 9 nucleotides align to TRBD1. This CDR3 contains 18 residues. CDR1 is SQVTM, CDR2 ANQGSEA, per germline. Trimming at V came to 0 bases and at J to 2 bases, leaving 12 bases not matched to a gene. As DNA, the CDR3 is TGCAGCGTTGAAGATCCTTACCACGGGACAGGGTTCACAGATACGCAGTATTTT. Amino acids: CSVEDPYHGTGFTDTQYF.